This T cell receptor beta chain was identified during a study of T cell repertoires in cytomegalovirus infection. The overall study: An indication of both CMV infection and matching HLA type came from public TCR beta signatures.

In TCRdb, the reads were re-called with MiXCR into one record per CDR3 protein. This sample has 650,000 to 900,000 distinct CDR3 sequences, with about 31% found just once. Points on this clonotype: Its specificity is not known.

Whole-study results and caveats: In two of eight donors, the top clonotype was HLA-C-restricted CMV-specific.

Trimming stripped 3 bases from V and 2 bases from J, with 16 bases between. From germline, CDR1 is SGHDN and CDR2 FVKESK. This CDR3 spans 16 amino acids. The rearrangement links TRBV14 to TRBJ1-1; weak D call: TRBD1 (6 bases). The clonotype originates from a human donor in good health (CMV status not recorded). Some clones in this sample may be carry-over from other donors' samples. The sample in question was cultured CD8+ T cells from PBMCs, obtained from culture after CMV antigen stimulation. Written as DNA, the CDR3 is TGTGCCAGCAGCCACCGAGGACAGTTGGATAACACTGAAGCTTTCTTT. This sequence encodes CASSHRGQLDNTEAFF.